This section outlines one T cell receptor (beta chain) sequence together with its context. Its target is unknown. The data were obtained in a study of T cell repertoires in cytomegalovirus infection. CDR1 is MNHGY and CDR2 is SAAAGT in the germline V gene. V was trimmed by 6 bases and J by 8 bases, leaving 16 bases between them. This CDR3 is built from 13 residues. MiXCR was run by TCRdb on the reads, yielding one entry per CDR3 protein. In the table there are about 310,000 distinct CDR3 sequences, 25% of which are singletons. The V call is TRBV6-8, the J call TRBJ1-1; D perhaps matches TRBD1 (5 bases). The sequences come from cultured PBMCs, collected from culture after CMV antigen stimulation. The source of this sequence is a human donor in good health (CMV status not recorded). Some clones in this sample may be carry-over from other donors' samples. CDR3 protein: CASSPRGVGEAFF. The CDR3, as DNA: TGTGCCAGCAGCCCCAGAGGGGTCGGAGAAGCTTTCTTT.